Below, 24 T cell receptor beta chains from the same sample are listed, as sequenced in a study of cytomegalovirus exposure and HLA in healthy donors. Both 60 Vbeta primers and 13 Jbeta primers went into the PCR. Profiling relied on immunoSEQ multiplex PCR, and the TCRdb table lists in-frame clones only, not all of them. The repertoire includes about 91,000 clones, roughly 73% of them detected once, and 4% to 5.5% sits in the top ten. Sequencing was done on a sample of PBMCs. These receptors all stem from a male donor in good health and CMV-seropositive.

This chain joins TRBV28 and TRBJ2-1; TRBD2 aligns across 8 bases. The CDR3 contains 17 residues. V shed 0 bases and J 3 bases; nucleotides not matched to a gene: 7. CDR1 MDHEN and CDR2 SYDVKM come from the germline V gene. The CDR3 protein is CASSLWLASGGYNEQFF. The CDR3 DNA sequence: TGTGCCAGCAGTTTATGGCTAGCGAGCGGGGGCTACAATGAGCAGTTCTTC.

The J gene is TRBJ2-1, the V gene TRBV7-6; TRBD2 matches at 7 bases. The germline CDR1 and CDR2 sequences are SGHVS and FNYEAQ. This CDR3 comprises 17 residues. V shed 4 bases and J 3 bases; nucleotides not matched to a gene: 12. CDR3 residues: CASSSRVASGDYNEQFF. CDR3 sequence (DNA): TGTGCCAGCAGCTCCCGTGTAGCGAGCGGGGACTACAATGAGCAGTTCTTC.

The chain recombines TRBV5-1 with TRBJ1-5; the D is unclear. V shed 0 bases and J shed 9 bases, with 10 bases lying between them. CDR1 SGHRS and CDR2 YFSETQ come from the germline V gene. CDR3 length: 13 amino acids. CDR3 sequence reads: CASSLEGDRPQHF. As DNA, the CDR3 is TGCGCCAGCAGCTTGGAGGGAGATCGGCCCCAGCATTTT.

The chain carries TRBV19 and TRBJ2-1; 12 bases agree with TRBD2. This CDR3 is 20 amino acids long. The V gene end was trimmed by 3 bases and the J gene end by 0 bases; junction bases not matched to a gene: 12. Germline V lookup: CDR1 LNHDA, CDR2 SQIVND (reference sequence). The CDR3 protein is CASSIRTSGAGASSYNEQFF. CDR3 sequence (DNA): TGTGCCAGTAGTATCCGGACTAGCGGGGCAGGGGCCAGCTCCTACAATGAGCAGTTCTTC. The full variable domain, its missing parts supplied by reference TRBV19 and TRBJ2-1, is DGGITQSPKYLFRKEGQNVTLSCEQNLNHDAMYWYRQDPGQGLRLIYYSQIVNDFQKGDIAEGYSVSREKKESFPLTVTSAQKNPTAFYLCASSIRTSGAGASSYNEQFFGPGTRLTVL.

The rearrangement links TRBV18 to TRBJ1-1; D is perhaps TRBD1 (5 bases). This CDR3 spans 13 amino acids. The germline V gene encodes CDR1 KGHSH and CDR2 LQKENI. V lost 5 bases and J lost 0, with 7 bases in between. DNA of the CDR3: TGTGCCAGCTCAAGACAGATGAACACTGAAGCTTTCTTT. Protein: CASSRQMNTEAFF.

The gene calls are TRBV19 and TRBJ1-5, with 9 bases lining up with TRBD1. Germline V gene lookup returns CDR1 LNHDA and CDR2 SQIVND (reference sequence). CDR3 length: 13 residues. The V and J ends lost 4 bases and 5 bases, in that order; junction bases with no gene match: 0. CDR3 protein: CASSRTGDQPQHF. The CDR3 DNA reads TGTGCCAGTAGTAGGACAGGGGATCAGCCCCAGCATTTT. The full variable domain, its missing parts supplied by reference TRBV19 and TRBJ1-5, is DGGITQSPKYLFRKEGQNVTLSCEQNLNHDAMYWYRQDPGQGLRLIYYSQIVNDFQKGDIAEGYSVSREKKESFPLTVTSAQKNPTAFYLCASSRTGDQPQHFGDGTRLSIL.

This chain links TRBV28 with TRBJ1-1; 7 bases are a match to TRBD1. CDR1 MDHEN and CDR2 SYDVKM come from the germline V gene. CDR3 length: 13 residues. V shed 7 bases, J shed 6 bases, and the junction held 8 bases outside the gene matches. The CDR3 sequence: CASTPGGFAEAFF. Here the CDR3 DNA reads TGTGCCAGCACTCCAGGGGGGTTCGCTGAAGCTTTCTTT.

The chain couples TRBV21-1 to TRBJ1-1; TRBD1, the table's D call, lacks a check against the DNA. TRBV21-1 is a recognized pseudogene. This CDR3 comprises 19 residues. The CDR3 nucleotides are TGTGCCAGCAGCAAATTCCCCCCGCGAGGGACAGGGGAGTGGACTGAAGCTTTCTTT. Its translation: CASSKFPPRGTGEWTEAFF.

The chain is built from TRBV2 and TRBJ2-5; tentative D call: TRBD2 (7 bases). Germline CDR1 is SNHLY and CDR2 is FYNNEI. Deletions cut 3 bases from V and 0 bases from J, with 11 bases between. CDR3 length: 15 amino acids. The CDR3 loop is CASSDGGLDQETQYF. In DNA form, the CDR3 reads TGTGCCAGCAGTGACGGGGGGCTAGACCAAGAGACCCAGTACTTC.

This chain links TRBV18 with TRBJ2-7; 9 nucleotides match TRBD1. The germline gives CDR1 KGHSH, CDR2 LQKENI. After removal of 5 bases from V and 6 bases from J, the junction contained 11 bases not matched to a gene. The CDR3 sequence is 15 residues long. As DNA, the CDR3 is TGTGCCAGCTCAGGGATACAGGGGGCATCGGGCGAGCAGTACTTC. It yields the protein CASSGIQGASGEQYF.

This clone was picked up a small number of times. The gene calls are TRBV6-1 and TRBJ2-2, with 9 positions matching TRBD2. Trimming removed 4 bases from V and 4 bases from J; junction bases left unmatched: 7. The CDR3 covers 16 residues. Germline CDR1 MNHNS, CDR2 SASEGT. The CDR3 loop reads CASSAGREGTTGELFF. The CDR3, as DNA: TGTGCCAGCAGTGCCGGGCGGGAGGGCACCACCGGGGAGCTGTTTTTT.

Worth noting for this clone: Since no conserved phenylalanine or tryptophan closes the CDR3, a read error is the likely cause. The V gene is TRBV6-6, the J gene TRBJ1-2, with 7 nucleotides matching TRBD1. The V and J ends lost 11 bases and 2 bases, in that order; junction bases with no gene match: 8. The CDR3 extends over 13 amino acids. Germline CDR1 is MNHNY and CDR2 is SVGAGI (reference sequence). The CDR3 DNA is TGTGCCCTAAGGACAGGCTCCAACTATGGCTACACCCTC. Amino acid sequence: CALRTGSNYGYTL.

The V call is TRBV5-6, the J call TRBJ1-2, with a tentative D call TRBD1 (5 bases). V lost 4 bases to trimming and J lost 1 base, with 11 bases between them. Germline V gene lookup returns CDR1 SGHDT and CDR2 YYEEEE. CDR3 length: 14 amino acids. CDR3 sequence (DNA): TGTGCCAGCAGCCCCCAGGGAATTAACTATGGCTACACCTTC. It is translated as CASSPQGINYGYTF.

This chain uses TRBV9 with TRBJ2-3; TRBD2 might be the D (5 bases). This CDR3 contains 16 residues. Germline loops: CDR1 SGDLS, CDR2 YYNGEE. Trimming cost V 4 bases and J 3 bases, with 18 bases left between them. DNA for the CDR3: TGTGCCAGCAGCTCCCGGGGATCCACGCAAACAGATACGCAGTATTTT. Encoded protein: CASSSRGSTQTDTQYF.

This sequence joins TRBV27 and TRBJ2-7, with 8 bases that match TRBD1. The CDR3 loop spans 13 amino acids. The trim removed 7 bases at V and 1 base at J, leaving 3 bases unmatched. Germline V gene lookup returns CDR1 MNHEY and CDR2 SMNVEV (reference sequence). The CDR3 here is CASNRQGSYEQYF. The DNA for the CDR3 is TGTGCCAGCAATCGACAGGGGTCCTACGAGCAGTACTTC.

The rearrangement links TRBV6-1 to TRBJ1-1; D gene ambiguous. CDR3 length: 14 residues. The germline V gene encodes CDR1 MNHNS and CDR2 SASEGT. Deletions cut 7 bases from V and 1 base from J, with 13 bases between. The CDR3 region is CASKAPGGNTEAFF. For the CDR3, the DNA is TGTGCCAGCAAGGCACCCGGAGGGAACACTGAAGCTTTCTTT.

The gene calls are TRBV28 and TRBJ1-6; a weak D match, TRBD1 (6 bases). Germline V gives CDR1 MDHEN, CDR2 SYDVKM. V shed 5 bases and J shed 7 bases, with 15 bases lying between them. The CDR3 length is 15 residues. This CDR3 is CASSPTGSRNSPLHF. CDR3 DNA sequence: TGTGCCAGCAGTCCTACAGGGAGCCGGAATTCACCCCTCCACTTT.

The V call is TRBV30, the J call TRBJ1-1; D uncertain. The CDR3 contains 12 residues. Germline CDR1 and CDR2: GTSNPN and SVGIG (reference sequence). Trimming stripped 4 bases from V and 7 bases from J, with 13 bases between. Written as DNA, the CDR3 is TGTGCCTGGACCGCAGGAACAAATGAAGCTTTCTTT. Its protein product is CAWTAGTNEAFF.

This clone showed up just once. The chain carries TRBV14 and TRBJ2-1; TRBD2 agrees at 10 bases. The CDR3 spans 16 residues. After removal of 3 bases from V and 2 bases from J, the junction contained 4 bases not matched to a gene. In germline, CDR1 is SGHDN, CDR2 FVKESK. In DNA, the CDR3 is TGTGCCAGCAGCCAGGCTAGCGGGAGACCCTACAATGAGCAGTTCTTC. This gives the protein CASSQASGRPYNEQFF.

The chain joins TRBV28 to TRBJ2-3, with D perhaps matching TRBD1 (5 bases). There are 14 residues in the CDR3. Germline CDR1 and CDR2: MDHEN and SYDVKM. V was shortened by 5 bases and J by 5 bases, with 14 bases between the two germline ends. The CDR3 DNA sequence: TGTGCCAGCAGTAAGGGGCCGATCCTAGATACGCAGTATTTT. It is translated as CASSKGPILDTQYF. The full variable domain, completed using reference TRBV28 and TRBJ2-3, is DVKVTQSSRYLVKRTGEKVFLECVQDMDHENMFWYRQDPGLGLRLIYFSYDVKMKEKGDIPEGYSVSREKKERFSLILESASTNQTSMYLCASSKGPILDTQYFGPGTRLTVL.

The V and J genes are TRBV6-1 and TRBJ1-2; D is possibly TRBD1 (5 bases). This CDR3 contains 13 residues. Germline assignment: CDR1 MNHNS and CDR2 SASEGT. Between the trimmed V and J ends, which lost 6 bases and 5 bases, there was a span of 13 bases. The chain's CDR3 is CASREDKTYGYTF. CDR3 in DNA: TGTGCCAGCAGAGAGGACAAAACGTATGGCTACACCTTC.

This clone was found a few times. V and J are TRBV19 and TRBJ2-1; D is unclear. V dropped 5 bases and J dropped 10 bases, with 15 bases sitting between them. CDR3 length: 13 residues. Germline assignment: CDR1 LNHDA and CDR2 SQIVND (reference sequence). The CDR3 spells CASSPRSVGEQFF. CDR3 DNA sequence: TGTGCCAGTAGTCCAAGGAGTGTCGGCGAGCAGTTCTTC. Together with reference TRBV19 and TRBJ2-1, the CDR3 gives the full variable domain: DGGITQSPKYLFRKEGQNVTLSCEQNLNHDAMYWYRQDPGQGLRLIYYSQIVNDFQKGDIAEGYSVSREKKESFPLTVTSAQKNPTAFYLCASSPRSVGEQFFGPGTRLTVL.

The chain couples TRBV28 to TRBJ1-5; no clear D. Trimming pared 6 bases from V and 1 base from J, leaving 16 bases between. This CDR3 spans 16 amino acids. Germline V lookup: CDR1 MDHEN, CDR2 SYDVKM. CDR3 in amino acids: CASSQKQLRSNQPQHF. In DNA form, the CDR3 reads TGTGCCAGCAGCCAGAAACAGTTAAGGAGCAATCAGCCCCAGCATTTT. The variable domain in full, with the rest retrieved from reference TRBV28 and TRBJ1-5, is DVKVTQSSRYLVKRTGEKVFLECVQDMDHENMFWYRQDPGLGLRLIYFSYDVKMKEKGDIPEGYSVSREKKERFSLILESASTNQTSMYLCASSQKQLRSNQPQHFGDGTRLSIL.

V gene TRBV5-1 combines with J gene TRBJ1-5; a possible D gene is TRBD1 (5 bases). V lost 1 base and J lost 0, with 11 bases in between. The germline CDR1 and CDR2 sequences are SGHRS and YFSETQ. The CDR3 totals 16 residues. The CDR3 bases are TGCGCCAGCAGCTTGTACGGGGGACCTAGCAATCAGCCCCAGCATTTT. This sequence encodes CASSLYGGPSNQPQHF. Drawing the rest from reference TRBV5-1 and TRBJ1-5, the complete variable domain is KAGVTQTPRYLIKTRGQQVTLSCSPISGHRSVSWYQQTPGQGLQFLFEYFSETQRNKGNFPGRFSGRQFSNSRSEMNVSTLELGDSALYLCASSLYGGPSNQPQHFGDGTRLSIL.